The 15 T cell receptor beta chains below were found in one sample sequenced in a study of blood T cell repertoires in COVID-19. Here immunoSEQ multiplex PCR was the method, and the copy in TCRdb shows in-frame clones only, minus some. The table shows 170,000 or so clones, with approximately 80% occurring only once. Sequencing was performed on peripheral blood. Receptor source: a woman between 55 and 75 years old with acute or convalescent COVID-19.

The chain recombines TRBV4-1 with TRBJ2-7; no definite D call. This CDR3 has 11 amino acids. Germline loops: CDR1 MGHRA, CDR2 YSYEKL. Trimming cost V 3 bases and J 4 bases, with 4 bases left between them. The CDR3 loop reads CASSHGYEQYF. The CDR3 DNA follows: TGCGCCAGCAGCCACGGGTACGAGCAGTACTTC.

This chain connects TRBV7-2 to TRBJ1-1, with 8 nucleotides matching TRBD1. Germline-derived CDR1 and CDR2 are SGHTA and FQGNSA. V lost 4 bases and J lost 4; bases outside the gene matches: 5. CDR3 size: 14 residues. CDR3 loop: CASSSFTGGTEAFF. The CDR3, as DNA: TGTGCCAGCAGCTCCTTTACAGGGGGCACTGAAGCTTTCTTT.

The V call is TRBV19, the J call TRBJ1-2; possible D gene TRBD1, 6 bases. Between the trimmed V and J ends, which lost 6 bases and 6 bases, there was a span of 17 bases. Germline V gives CDR1 LNHDA, CDR2 SQIVND (reference sequence). This CDR3 is 14 amino acids long. The CDR3 DNA is TGTGCCAGTAGAAGTAACAGGGTGGGGGATGGCTACACCTTC. It encodes CASRSNRVGDGYTF. The full variable domain, its missing parts supplied by reference TRBV19 and TRBJ1-2, is DGGITQSPKYLFRKEGQNVTLSCEQNLNHDAMYWYRQDPGQGLRLIYYSQIVNDFQKGDIAEGYSVSREKKESFPLTVTSAQKNPTAFYLCASRSNRVGDGYTFGSGTRLTVV.

The V gene is TRBV19, the J gene TRBJ2-4, with D possibly matching TRBD1 (7 bases). V gave up 4 bases and J gave up 5 bases, with 12 bases separating them. There are 14 residues in the CDR3. The germline V gene encodes CDR1 LNHDA and CDR2 SQIVND (reference sequence). The CDR3, as DNA: TGTGCCAGTAGTAGACAGGGCGGGGAAAACATTCAGTACTTC. Residues: CASSRQGGENIQYF.

The chain combines TRBV25-1 with TRBJ1-4, with D possibly matching TRBD1 (5 bases). Germline CDR1 MGHDK, CDR2 SYGVNS. The CDR3 is 15 residues long. Trimming pared 3 bases from V and 2 bases from J, leaving 10 bases between. This CDR3 is CASSDGRGTNEKLFF. Here the CDR3 DNA reads TGTGCCAGCAGTGACGGGAGGGGCACTAATGAAAAACTGTTTTTT.

A remark on this clone: This specimen includes other DNA sequences encoding the same CDR3. The chain couples TRBV6-5 to TRBJ1-2; D call uncertain. Trimming took off 0 bases at V and 4 bases at J, with 6 bases between the two ends. In germline, CDR1 is MNHEY, CDR2 SVGAGI. CDR3 length: 13 amino acids. CDR3 in DNA: TGTGCCAGCAGTTACTCGAACTCCTATGGCTACACCTTC. Amino acids: CASSYSNSYGYTF.

This sequence joins TRBV12-3 or TRBV12-4 and TRBJ1-6, with D possibly matching TRBD1 (6 bases). There are 13 residues in the CDR3. Trimming left V 7 bases short and J 13 bases short, with 17 bases between. The CDR3 coding sequence is TGTGCCAGCACCCAGACCTACAGGGACCCCCTCCACTTT. Its translation: CASTQTYRDPLHF.

This clone was seen only a few times. Here the CDR3 reads CASSLRGQSNEKLFF. The CDR3 DNA is TGCGCCAGCAGCTTGAGGGGACAGAGTAATGAAAAACTGTTTTTT. The chain employs TRBV5-1 and TRBJ1-4; 7 nucleotides match TRBD1. The CDR3 has 15 residues. The V and J ends lost 1 base and 4 bases, in that order; junction bases with no gene match: 4. In germline, CDR1 is SGHRS, CDR2 YFSETQ.

The gene calls are TRBV28 and TRBJ2-7; possibly TRBD2 for D (6 bases). Trimming removed 5 bases from V and 1 base from J, with 12 bases in between. This CDR3 comprises 14 residues. Germline CDR1 MDHEN, CDR2 SYDVKM. CDR3 sequence reads: CASSAWGESYEQYF. The CDR3 DNA follows: TGTGCCAGCAGTGCCTGGGGGGAATCCTACGAGCAGTACTTC.

This CDR3 reads CASPRFRGTSGNTIYF. The DNA of the CDR3 is TGCGCCAGCCCCCGGTTTCGGGGGACCTCTGGAAACACCATATATTTT. This chain joins TRBV10-1 and TRBJ1-3, with D perhaps matching TRBD1 (5 bases). From germline, CDR1 is WNHNN and CDR2 SYGVQD (reference sequence). Deletions cut 8 bases from V and 0 bases from J, with 17 bases between. The CDR3 loop spans 16 amino acids.

Turning to this clone: A junction end diverges from the germline sequence, so it may reflect a read error. The chain recombines TRBV12-3 or TRBV12-4 with TRBJ2-5, with D perhaps matching TRBD1 (5 bases). This CDR3 region has 11 residues. CDR3 loop: CASSLSGRVDF. CDR3 DNA: TGTGCCAGCAGTTTGTCGGGCAGGGTGGACTTC.

This chain connects TRBV12-3 or TRBV12-4 to TRBJ2-7, with D possibly being TRBD2 (6 bases). Trimming pared 2 bases from V and 3 bases from J, leaving 8 bases between. The CDR3 extends over 13 amino acids. The CDR3 here is CASSLRRGYEQYF. As DNA, the CDR3 is TGTGCCAGCAGTTTAAGGCGGGGCTACGAGCAGTACTTC.

This clone was detected once. The chain has TRBV5-1 and TRBJ1-1; weak D call: TRBD1 (6 bases). CDR1 and CDR2 from the germline V gene are SGHRS and YFSETQ. V gave up 6 bases and J gave up 1 base, with 16 bases separating them. The CDR3 runs 15 residues. For the CDR3, the DNA is TGCGCCAGCATTTCAGCCTCAGGGGCGAACACTGAAGCTTTCTTT. It is translated as CASISASGANTEAFF.

This chain connects TRBV5-6 to TRBJ1-2, with unresolved D. The V end was cut by 4 bases, the J end by 6 bases, with 13 bases between. The CDR3 length is 13 residues. CDR1 is SGHDT, CDR2 YYEEEE, per germline. The CDR3 sequence is CASSPWARDGYTF. CDR3 DNA sequence: TGTGCCAGCAGCCCTTGGGCTCGAGATGGCTACACCTTC.

The rearrangement uses TRBV7-2 and TRBJ2-2; possible D gene TRBD2, 5 bases. V gave up 5 bases and J gave up 8 bases, with 15 bases separating them. Per germline, CDR1 SGHTA and CDR2 FQGNSA. CDR3 length equals 14 residues. The CDR3 is CASSPSHRGGELFF. CDR3 DNA: TGTGCCAGCAGCCCCTCTCACCGGGGTGGGGAGCTGTTTTTT.